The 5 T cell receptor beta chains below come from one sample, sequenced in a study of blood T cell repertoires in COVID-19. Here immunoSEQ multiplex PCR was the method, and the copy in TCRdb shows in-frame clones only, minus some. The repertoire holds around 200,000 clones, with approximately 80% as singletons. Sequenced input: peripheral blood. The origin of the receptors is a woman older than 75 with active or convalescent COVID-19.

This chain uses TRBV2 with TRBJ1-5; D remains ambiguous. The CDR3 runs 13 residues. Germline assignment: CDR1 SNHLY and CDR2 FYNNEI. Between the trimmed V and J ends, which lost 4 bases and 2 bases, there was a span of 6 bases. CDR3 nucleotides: TGTGCCAGCAGTGTTGGCCGCAATCAGCCCCAGCATTTT. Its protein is CASSVGRNQPQHF.

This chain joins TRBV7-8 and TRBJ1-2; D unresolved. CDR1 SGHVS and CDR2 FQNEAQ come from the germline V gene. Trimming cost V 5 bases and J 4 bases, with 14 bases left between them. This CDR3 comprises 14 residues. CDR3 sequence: CASSPSWRAYGYTF. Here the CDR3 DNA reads TGTGCCAGCAGCCCCAGTTGGAGGGCCTATGGCTACACCTTC.

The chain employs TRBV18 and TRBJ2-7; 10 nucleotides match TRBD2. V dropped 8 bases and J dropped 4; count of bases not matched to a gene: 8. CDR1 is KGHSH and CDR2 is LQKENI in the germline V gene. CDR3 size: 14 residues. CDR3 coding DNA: TGTGCCAGCAGTCTAGCGGGGGATCTATACGAGCAGTACTTC. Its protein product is CASSLAGDLYEQYF.

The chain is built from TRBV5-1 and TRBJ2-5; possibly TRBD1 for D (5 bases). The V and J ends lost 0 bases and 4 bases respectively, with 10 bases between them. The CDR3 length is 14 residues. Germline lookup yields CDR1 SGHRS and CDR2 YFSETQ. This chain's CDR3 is CASSLGGGGETQYF. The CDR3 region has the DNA TGCGCCAGCAGCTTGGGGGGCGGTGGAGAGACCCAGTACTTC.

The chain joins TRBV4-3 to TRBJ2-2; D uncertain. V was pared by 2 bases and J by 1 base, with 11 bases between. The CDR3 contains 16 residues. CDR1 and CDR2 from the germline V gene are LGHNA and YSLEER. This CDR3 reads CASSQSLSKNTGELFF. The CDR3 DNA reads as TGCGCCAGCAGCCAATCCCTCAGTAAGAACACCGGGGAGCTGTTTTTT.